This entry describes one T cell receptor beta chain. Selection for sequencing was limited to patients who had shown CD8+CD57+ cell expansion by flow cytometry. Severe acquired aplastic anemia affected all patients. Sampling of blood occurred while the patients had still received no therapy. The template used for profiling TCR beta VDJ and CDR3 was genomic DNA. TCRdb used MiXCR to reprocess the reads, holding one entry per CDR3 protein. Of 170,000 or so distinct CDR3 sequences in the sample, 40% to 60% are singletons; the top ten hold more than 30%. This entry comes from a study of CD8+CD57+ T cells in acquired aplastic anemia. Overall study: Mean yield of DNA from sorted CD4+ and CD8+ cells was approximately 3 ug.

The CDR3 has 15 residues. V was cut by 3 bases and J by 7 bases, with 16 bases left in between. Looked up from germline, CDR1 is LGHDT and CDR2 is YNNKEL (reference sequence). The gene calls are TRBV3-1 and TRBJ2-1; possible D gene TRBD2, 6 bases. Input material: sorted CD4+, CD8+, or CD8+CD57+ T cells (not recorded which) from PBMCs. This TCR came from a human donor with aplastic anemia. The CDR3 protein is CASSHTGRDENEQFF. In DNA, the CDR3 is TGTGCCAGCAGCCACACCGGGAGAGACGAGAATGAGCAGTTCTTC.